This T cell receptor (beta chain) comes out of a study of cytomegalovirus exposure and HLA in healthy donors. Findings and limits, study-wide: Prior analysis indicated that the majority of TCR beta V segments exhibited productivity approximately 90% or approximately 30% of the time. Within the data, a cluster of highly shared sequence variants was likely a sequencing artifact.

Both 60 Vbeta primers and 13 Jbeta primers went into the PCR. In the authors' workflow: Unique TCR beta chains totaled about 73 million in a later count, with roughly 11 million of them shared. Profiling relied on immunoSEQ multiplex PCR, and the TCRdb table lists in-frame clones only, not all of them. V and J calls and clone size come straight from that table; D and trimming were deduced from the DNA. The profile covers under 200,000 clones, with around 79% appearing a single time and about 4.6% taken by the ten largest. CDR1 is MNHNY and CDR2 is SVGAGI in the germline V gene (reference sequence). The CDR3 totals 13 residues. V was trimmed by 2 bases and J by 12 bases, leaving 17 bases between them. Worth noting for this clone: The antigen is unknown.

The origin of this receptor is a woman under 40 in good health and CMV-seropositive. V usage is TRBV6-6 and J usage is TRBJ2-7; weak D call: TRBD1 (5 bases). Material: PBMCs. This chain's CDR3 is CASSYQTDSLGYF. CDR3 sequence (DNA): TGTGCCAGCAGTTACCAAACCGACAGCCTGGGGTACTTC.